The sequence of this T cell receptor (beta chain) was determined in a study of early T cells in non-severe SARS-CoV-2 infection. Study background: Chains stayed unpaired after sequencing of bulk RNA from unsorted whole blood. General study points: The study's VDJdb matching favored anti-spike CD8 responses and missed private and CD4 specificities.

Molecules of cDNA were individually given unique molecular identifiers that were attached to them. MiXCR, applied by TCRdb to the 5' RACE reads, yields one record per CDR3 protein. The sample holds tens of thousands of distinct CDR3 sequences; approximately 9.9% are singletons and the top ten take about a fifth. In its sample, this clonotype was seen a few times. As yet, its antigen is unknown. This CDR3 comprises 14 residues. CDR1 is SGHAT, CDR2 FQNNGV, per germline. The chain recombines TRBV11-2 with TRBJ2-1; D tentatively reads TRBD1 or TRBD2 (6 bases each). The sample was whole blood. The receptor's source is an adult who was a healthcare worker with PCR-confirmed SARS-CoV-2 infection or an uninfected control (not recorded which). The chain's CDR3 is CAGGGQRALGEQFF. The DNA for the CDR3 is TGTGCAGGAGGAGGACAGCGGGCCCTCGGTGAGCAGTTCTTC.